This TCR beta chain was identified during a study of radiotherapy plus CTLA-4 blockade in lung cancer. Study as a whole: Disease control reached approximately 30%, with objective responses in roughly 17%.

This clone was seen more than once but under ten times. The V gene's germline CDR1 is SGHTA and CDR2 FQGNSA. Trimming cost V 5 bases and J 4 bases; bases outside gene matches: 14. This CDR3 comprises 16 residues. Libraries were prepared by immunoSEQ multiplex PCR; TCRdb keeps only in-frame clonotypes and omits some of them. The table shows under 45,000 clones, with 79% occurring only once. V usage is TRBV7-2 and J usage is TRBJ2-7; 7 bases align to TRBD1. Sequences were derived from peripheral blood, sampled from a patient treated with radiotherapy plus ipilimumab. The sequence was collected from a human donor with non-small cell lung cancer that progressed on radiotherapy plus ipilimumab. The CDR3 sequence is CASSEGTLDRVYEQYF. DNA of the CDR3: TGTGCCAGCAGCGAAGGGACCCTAGACAGGGTTTACGAGCAGTACTTC.